The T cell receptor beta chain described here comes from a study of CD8+CD57+ T cells in acquired aplastic anemia. Study-level background: The sorted CD4+ and CD8+ cells yielded an average about 3.3 ug of DNA.

The template for TCR beta VDJ and CDR3 sequence profiling was genomic DNA. MiXCR, run by TCRdb on the reads, gives a single entry per CDR3 protein. The table lists hundreds of thousands of distinct CDR3 sequences, about two thirds of them singletons. Trimming took 6 bases from V and 3 from J, leaving 14 bases between them. Germline values: CDR1 SNHLY, CDR2 FYNNEI. The CDR3 totals 14 residues. The sequenced sample was sorted CD4+, CD8+, or CD8+CD57+ T cells (not recorded which) from PBMCs. The chain couples TRBV2 to TRBJ1-1; D gene uncertain. The clonotype comes from a human donor in good health, serving as a control. This chain's CDR3 is CASSLEHQDTEAFF. The CDR3 DNA is TGTGCCAGCAGCTTGGAACACCAGGACACTGAAGCTTTCTTT.